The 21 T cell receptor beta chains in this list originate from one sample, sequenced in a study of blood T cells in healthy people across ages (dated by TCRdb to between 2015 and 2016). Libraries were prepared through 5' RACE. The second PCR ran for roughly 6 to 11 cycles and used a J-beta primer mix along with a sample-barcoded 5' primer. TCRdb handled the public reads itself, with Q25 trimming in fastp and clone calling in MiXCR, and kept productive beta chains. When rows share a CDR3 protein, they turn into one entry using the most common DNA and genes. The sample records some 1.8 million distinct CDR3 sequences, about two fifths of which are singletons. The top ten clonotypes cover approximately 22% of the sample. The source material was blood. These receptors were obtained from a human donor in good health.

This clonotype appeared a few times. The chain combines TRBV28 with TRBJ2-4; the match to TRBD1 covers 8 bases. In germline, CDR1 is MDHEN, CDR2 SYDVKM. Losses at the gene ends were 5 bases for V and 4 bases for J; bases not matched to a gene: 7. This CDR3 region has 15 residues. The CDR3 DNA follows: TGTGCCAGCAGTAGTACCACAGGGGGTAAAAACATTCAGTACTTC. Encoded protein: CASSSTTGGKNIQYF.

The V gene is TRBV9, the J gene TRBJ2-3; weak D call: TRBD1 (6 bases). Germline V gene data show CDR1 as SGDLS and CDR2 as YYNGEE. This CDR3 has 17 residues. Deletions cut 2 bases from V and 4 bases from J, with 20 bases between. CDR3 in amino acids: CASSVGQPNSGADTQYF. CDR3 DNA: TGTGCCAGCAGCGTGGGACAACCAAACTCGGGTGCAGATACGCAGTATTTT.

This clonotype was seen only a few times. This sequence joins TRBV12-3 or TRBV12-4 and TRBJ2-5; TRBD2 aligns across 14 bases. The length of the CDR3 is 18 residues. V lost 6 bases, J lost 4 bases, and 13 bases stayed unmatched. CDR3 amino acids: CASRDTTSGGALGETQYF. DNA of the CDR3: TGTGCCAGCAGGGACACGACTAGCGGGGGGGCCTTAGGAGAGACCCAGTACTTC.

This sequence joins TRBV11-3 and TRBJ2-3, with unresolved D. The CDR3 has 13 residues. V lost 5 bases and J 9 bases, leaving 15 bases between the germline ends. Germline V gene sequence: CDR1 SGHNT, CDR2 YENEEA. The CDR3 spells CASSLGPFRTQYF. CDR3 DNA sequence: TGTGCCAGCAGCCTAGGGCCGTTCAGAACGCAGTATTTT. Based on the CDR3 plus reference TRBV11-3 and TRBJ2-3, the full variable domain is EAGVVQSPRYKIIEKKQPVAFWCNPISGHNTLYWYLQNLGQGPELLIRYENEEAVDDSQLPKDRFSAERLKGVDSTLKIQPAELGDSAVYLCASSLGPFRTQYFGPGTRLTVL.

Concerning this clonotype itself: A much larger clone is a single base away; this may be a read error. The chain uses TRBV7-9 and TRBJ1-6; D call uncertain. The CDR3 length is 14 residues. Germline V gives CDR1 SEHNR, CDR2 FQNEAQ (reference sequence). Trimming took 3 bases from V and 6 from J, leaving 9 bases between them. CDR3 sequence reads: CASSFSTGNSPLHF. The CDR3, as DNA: TGTGCCAGCAGCTTTAGCACGGGTAATTCACCCCTCCACTTT.

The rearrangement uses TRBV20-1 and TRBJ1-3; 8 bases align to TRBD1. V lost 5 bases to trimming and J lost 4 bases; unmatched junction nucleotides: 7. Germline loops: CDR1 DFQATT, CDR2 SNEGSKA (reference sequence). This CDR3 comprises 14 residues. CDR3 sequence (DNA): TGCAGTGCTGTGGACAGGGTGTCGGGAAACACCATATATTTT. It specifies CSAVDRVSGNTIYF.

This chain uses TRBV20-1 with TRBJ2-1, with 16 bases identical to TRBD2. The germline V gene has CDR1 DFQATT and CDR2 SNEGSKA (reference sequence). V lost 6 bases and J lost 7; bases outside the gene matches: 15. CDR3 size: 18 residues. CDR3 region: CSANDPGLAGGLGNEQFF. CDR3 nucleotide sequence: TGCAGTGCCAACGACCCGGGACTAGCGGGGGGGCTAGGGAATGAGCAGTTCTTC.

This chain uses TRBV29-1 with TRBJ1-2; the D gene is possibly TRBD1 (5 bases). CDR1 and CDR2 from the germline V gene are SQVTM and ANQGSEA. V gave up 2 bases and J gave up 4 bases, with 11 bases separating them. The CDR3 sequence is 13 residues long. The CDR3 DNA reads TGCAGCGTTGAATCGGCAAGGGGCTATGGCTACACCTTC. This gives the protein CSVESARGYGYTF.

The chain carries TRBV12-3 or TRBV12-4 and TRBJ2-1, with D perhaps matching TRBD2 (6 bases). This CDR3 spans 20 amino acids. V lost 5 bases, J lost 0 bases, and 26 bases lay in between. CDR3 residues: CASSGAGGTRPVGSYNEQFF. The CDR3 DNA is TGTGCCAGCAGTGGGGCGGGCGGGACGAGACCCGTCGGCTCCTACAATGAGCAGTTCTTC.

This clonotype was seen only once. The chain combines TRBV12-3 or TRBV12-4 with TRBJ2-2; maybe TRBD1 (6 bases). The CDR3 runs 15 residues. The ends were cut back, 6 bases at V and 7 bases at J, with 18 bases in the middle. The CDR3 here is CASSRDRRQNGELFF. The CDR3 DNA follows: TGTGCCAGCAGCCGCGACAGGAGACAGAACGGGGAGCTGTTTTTT.

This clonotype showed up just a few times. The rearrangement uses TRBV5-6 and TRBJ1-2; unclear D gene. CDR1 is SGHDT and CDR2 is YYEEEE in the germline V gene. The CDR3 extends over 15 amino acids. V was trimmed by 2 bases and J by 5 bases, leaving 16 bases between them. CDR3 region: CASSFSGSPLYGYTF. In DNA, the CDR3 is TGTGCCAGCAGCTTTTCCGGGTCTCCCCTTTATGGCTACACCTTC.

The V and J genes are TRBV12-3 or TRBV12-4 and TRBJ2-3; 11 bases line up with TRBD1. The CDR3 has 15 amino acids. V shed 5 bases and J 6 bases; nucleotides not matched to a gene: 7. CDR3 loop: CASSKTGTGGDTQYF. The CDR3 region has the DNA TGTGCCAGCAGTAAGACCGGGACAGGGGGTGATACGCAGTATTTT.

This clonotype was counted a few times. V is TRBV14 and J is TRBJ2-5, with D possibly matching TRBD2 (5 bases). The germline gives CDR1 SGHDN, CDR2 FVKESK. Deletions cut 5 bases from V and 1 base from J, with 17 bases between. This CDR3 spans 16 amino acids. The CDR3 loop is CASSYTPDSPQETQYF. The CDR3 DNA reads TGTGCCAGCAGCTATACGCCGGACTCCCCCCAAGAGACCCAGTACTTC.

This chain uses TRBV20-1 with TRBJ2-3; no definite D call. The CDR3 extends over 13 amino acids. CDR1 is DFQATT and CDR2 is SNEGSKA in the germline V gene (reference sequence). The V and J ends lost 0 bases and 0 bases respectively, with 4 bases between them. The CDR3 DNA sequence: TGCAGTGCTAGAGAGACTAGCACAGATACGCAGTATTTT. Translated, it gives CSARETSTDTQYF.

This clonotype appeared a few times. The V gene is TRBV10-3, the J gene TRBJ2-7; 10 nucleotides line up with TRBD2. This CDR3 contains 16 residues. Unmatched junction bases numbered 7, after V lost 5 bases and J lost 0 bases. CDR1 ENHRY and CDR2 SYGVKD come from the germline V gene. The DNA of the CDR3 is TGTGCCATCAGTTTACTAGCGGGGAAACCCTCCTACGAGCAGTACTTC. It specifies CAISLLAGKPSYEQYF.

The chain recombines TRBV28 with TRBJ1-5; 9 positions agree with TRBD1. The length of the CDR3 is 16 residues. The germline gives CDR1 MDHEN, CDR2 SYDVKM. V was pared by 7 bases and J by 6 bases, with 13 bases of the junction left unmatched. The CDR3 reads CASTAGTGIMSQPQHF. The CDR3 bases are TGTGCCAGCACTGCCGGGACAGGGATAATGAGTCAGCCCCAGCATTTT. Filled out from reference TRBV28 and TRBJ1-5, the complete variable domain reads DVKVTQSSRYLVKRTGEKVFLECVQDMDHENMFWYRQDPGLGLRLIYFSYDVKMKEKGDIPEGYSVSREKKERFSLILESASTNQTSMYLCASTAGTGIMSQPQHFGDGTRLSIL.

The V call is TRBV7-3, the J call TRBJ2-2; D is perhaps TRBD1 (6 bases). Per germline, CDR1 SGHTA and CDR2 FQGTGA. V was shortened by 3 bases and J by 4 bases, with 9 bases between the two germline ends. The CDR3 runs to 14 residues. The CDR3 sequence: CASSFQGTTGELFF. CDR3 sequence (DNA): TGTGCCAGCAGCTTTCAGGGGACCACCGGGGAGCTGTTTTTT. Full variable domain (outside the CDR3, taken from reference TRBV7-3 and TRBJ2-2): GAGVSQTPSNKVTEKGKYVELRCDPISGHTALYWYRQSLGQGPEFLIYFQGTGAADDSGLPNDRFFAVRPEGSVSTLKIQRTERGDSAVYLCASSFQGTTGELFFGEGSRLTVL.

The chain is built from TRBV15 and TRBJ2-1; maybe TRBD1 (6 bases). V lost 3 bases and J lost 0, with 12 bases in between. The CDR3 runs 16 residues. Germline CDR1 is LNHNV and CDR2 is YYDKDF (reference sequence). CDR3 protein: CATSSIDRSSYNEQFF. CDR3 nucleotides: TGTGCCACCAGCAGTATTGACAGGAGCTCCTACAATGAGCAGTTCTTC.

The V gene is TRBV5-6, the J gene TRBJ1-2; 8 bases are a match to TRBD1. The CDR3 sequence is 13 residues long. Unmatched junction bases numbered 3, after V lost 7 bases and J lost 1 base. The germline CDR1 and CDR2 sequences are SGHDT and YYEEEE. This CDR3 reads CASGDRFNYGYTF. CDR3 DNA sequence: TGTGCCAGCGGGGACAGGTTTAACTATGGCTACACCTTC.

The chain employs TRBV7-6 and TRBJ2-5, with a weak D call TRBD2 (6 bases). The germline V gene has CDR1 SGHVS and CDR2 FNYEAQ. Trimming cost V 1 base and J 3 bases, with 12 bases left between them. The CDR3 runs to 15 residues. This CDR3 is CASSLGNGGKETQYF. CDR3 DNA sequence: TGTGCCAGCAGCTTAGGGAATGGGGGGAAAGAGACCCAGTACTTC.

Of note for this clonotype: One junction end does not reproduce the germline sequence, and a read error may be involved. The CDR3 DNA reads as TGTGCCAGCAGTTTATTCGCGGCAGGGGGACATGGCCACACCTTC. It translates to CASSLFAAGGHGHTF. The rearrangement uses TRBV28 and TRBJ1-2; 7 bases line up with TRBD1. The CDR3 totals 15 residues. Per germline, CDR1 MDHEN and CDR2 SYDVKM.